These 27 T cell receptor beta chains were all obtained from the same sample, sequenced in a study of T cell clonality in common variable immunodeficiency. Whole-study findings and limits: Reportedly, TCR beta sequences from common variable immunodeficiency showed fewer deletions and N-nucleotide insertions.

Here immunoSEQ multiplex PCR was the method, and the copy in TCRdb shows in-frame clones only, minus some. The sample presents some 22,000 clones, none singletons. These TCRs' antigens remain unknown. The specimen was peripheral blood mononuclear cells. The source of these receptors is a human donor with common variable immunodeficiency.

Concerning this clone: The read ends 3 residues before the CDR3 terminus; that terminus is restored from the germline J gene. V is TRBV2 and J is TRBJ2-1; 10 positions match TRBD2. The CDR3 runs 16 residues. Trimming took 4 bases from V and 4 from J; bases not matched to a gene: 7. CDR1 and CDR2 from the germline V gene are SNHLY and FYNNEI. The CDR3 bases that were read are TGTGCCAGCAGTGTACTAGCGGGGCAGATTTACAATGAG. This codes for CASSVLAGQIYNE. The whole CDR3 sequence is CASSVLAGQIYNEQFF.

This clone was observed at least ten times. The read finishes 3 residues shy of the CDR3 end, and the germline J gene is used to complete it. The rearrangement joins TRBV14 to TRBJ1-2, with a tentative D call TRBD1 (5 bases). Looked up from germline, CDR1 is SGHDN and CDR2 is FVKESK. This CDR3 is 16 amino acids long. With 8 bases removed from V and 5 bases from J, the gap between germline ends came to 24 bases. The covered CDR3 bases are TGTGCCAGCGTCCGTGAGGGTCCGGGACTCTTATATGGC. This sequence encodes CASVREGPGLLYG. The CDR3 in its entirety is CASVREGPGLLYGYTF.

There are many counts of this clone. The read terminates 3 residues ahead of where the CDR3 ends, so the germline J gene completes it. This sequence joins TRBV2 and TRBJ2-4; 11 bases agree with TRBD2. Germline CDR1 and CDR2: SNHLY and FYNNEI. This CDR3 region has 14 residues. CDR3 DNA, as far as it was read: TGTGCCAGCAGTGAAGCGGCTAGCGGGGGGACT. Translated: CASSEAASGGT. The full CDR3 sequence reads CASSEAASGGTQYF.

Many counts were recorded for this clone. The read terminates 3 residues ahead of where the CDR3 ends, so the germline J gene completes it. The chain has TRBV13 and TRBJ2-1; 15 bases line up with TRBD2. The CDR3 contains 20 residues. V lost 5 bases, J lost 5 bases, and 16 bases stayed unmatched. Germline values: CDR1 PRHDT, CDR2 FYEKMQ (reference sequence). CDR3 amino acids: CASSRPGLAGGQYLNNEQFF. CDR3 DNA, as far as it was read: TGTGCCAGCAGCAGACCGGGACTAGCGGGGGGTCAATATTTGAACAATGAG.

Points on this clone: The CDR3 end lies 3 residues beyond the end of the read and is filled in from the germline J gene. The chain combines TRBV6-1 with TRBJ2-2; 10 bases match TRBD2. Trimming removed 2 bases from V and 5 bases from J; junction bases left unmatched: 2. The CDR3 is 15 amino acids. Germline CDR1 is MNHNS and CDR2 is SASEGT. This CDR3 is CASSETAGGTGELFF. The CDR3 DNA, read in part, is TGTGCCAGCAGTGAAACAGCGGGGGGGACCGGGGAG.

Comments on this clone: The CDR3 is cut off 3 residues early in the read; its end comes from the germline J gene. The gene calls are TRBV7-9 and TRBJ2-5; D uncertain. Trimming cost V 5 bases and J 1 base, with 8 bases left between them. The CDR3 runs to 13 residues. Per germline, CDR1 SEHNR and CDR2 FQNEAQ (reference sequence). The sequenced part of the CDR3 DNA is TGTGCCAGCAGCCGACTTGTCCAAGAGACC. This sequence encodes CASSRLVQET. The full CDR3 is CASSRLVQETQYF.

This clone has only a few counts. Read data end 3 residues before the CDR3 end; the end is taken from the germline J gene. The chain has TRBV7-6 and TRBJ1-1; possibly TRBD1 for D (6 bases). CDR3 length: 13 residues. Germline V lookup: CDR1 SGHVS, CDR2 FNYEAQ. The sequenced CDR3 bases are TGTGCCAGCAGCTTAGCGGGGGAACAGGGA. Translation gives CASSLAGEQG. The CDR3, in full, reads CASSLAGEQGAFF.

In the case of this clone: The CDR3 extends 3 residues past the end of the read, so its final part is completed from the germline J gene. This sequence joins TRBV6-1 and TRBJ1-4; the match to TRBD1 covers 7 bases. This CDR3 has 14 residues. Germline V gene sequence: CDR1 MNHNS, CDR2 SASEGT. J gave up 10 bases and V 2 bases, and 7 bases lay outside the gene matches. CDR3 DNA (partial): TGTGCCAGCAGTGAAACCGGGACAGCTCGAAAA. This sequence encodes CASSETGTARK. The whole CDR3 region reads CASSETGTARKLFF.

On this clone: The read ends 3 residues shy of where the CDR3 ends; the end is completed using the germline J gene. This sequence joins TRBV5-1 and TRBJ2-7; possibly TRBD1 for D (6 bases). Trimming removed 1 base at V and 2 bases at J, with 10 bases between. CDR3 length: 14 amino acids. Germline CDR1 and CDR2: SGHRS and YFSETQ. CDR3 in amino acids: CASSLTGLTYEQYF. The sequenced part of the CDR3 DNA is TGCGCCAGCAGCTTGACAGGGTTGACCTACGAG. Variable domain in full (rest from reference TRBV5-1 and TRBJ2-7): KAGVTQTPRYLIKTRGQQVTLSCSPISGHRSVSWYQQTPGQGLQFLFEYFSETQRNKGNFPGRFSGRQFSNSRSEMNVSTLELGDSALYLCASSLTGLTYEQYFGPGTRLTVT.

This clone was observed many times. The read terminates 3 residues ahead of where the CDR3 ends, so the germline J gene completes it. The J gene is TRBJ2-7, the V gene TRBV7-9, with D perhaps matching TRBD1 (7 bases). V lost 6 bases, J lost 1 base, and 16 bases lay in between. Looked up from germline, CDR1 is SEHNR and CDR2 is FQNEAQ (reference sequence). The CDR3 is 15 amino acids. Partial CDR3 DNA: TGTGCCAGCAGATCAGGGCAGGGGGGTTCCTACGAG. It translates to CASRSGQGGSYE. The full CDR3 protein is CASRSGQGGSYEQYF.

This clone was observed at least ten times. Read sequence stops 3 residues before the CDR3 end, and the germline J gene provides the missing end. The chain links TRBV14 to TRBJ2-7; tentatively, D is TRBD1 (5 bases). The germline V gene has CDR1 SGHDN and CDR2 FVKESK. This CDR3 is 14 amino acids long. V was cut by 0 bases and J by 1 base, with 7 bases left in between. The CDR3 region is CASSQEQASYEQYF. The part of the CDR3 DNA that was read is TGTGCCAGCAGCCAAGAACAGGCTTCCTACGAG. The full variable domain, in which reference TRBV14 and TRBJ2-7 provide the parts outside the CDR3, is EAGVTQFPSHSVIEKGQTVTLRCDPISGHDNLYWYRRVMGKEIKFLLHFVKESKQDESGMPNNRFLAERTGGTYSTLKVQPAELEDSGVYFCASSQEQASYEQYFGPGTRLTVT.

This clone was seen many times. Incomplete CDR3 DNA: TGCGCCAGCAGCCAGGCAAATAGCGGGGCAGATACG. Protein: CASSQANSGADT. The entire CDR3 sequence reads CASSQANSGADTQYF. This sequence joins TRBV4-1 and TRBJ2-3; 8 bases align to TRBD2. The CDR3 end lies 3 residues beyond the end of the read and is filled in from the germline J gene. The V and J ends lost 3 bases and 4 bases, in that order; junction bases with no gene match: 6. The CDR3 covers 15 residues. CDR1 and CDR2 (germline): MGHRA, YSYEKL.

The sample holds a few counts of this clone. The read ends 3 residues before the CDR3 terminus; that terminus is restored from the germline J gene. The V and J genes are TRBV5-1 and TRBJ1-4, with D possibly TRBD1 on 5 matching bases. From germline, CDR1 is SGHRS and CDR2 YFSETQ. V lost 4 bases to trimming and J lost 1 base, with 11 bases between them. CDR3 length: 15 amino acids. CDR3 bases read: TGCGCCAGCAGCATAGGAGGGGTAACTAATGAAAAA. Amino acids: CASSIGGVTNEK. The entire CDR3 protein is CASSIGGVTNEKLFF.

This clone was counted between two and nine times. The read falls 3 residues short of the CDR3 end, and the missing part is taken from the germline J gene. V usage is TRBV2 and J usage is TRBJ2-5; TRBD1 might be the D (6 bases). Trimming stripped 6 bases from V and 2 bases from J, with 13 bases between. CDR1 SNHLY and CDR2 FYNNEI come from the germline V gene. The CDR3 contains 14 residues. The CDR3 loop is CASRKGTSQETQYF. The covered CDR3 bases are TGTGCCAGCAGAAAGGGGACATCACAAGAGACC.

This clone turned up a few times. Sequencing ends 3 residues short of the CDR3 end; the germline J gene provides the rest. The rearrangement joins TRBV5-1 to TRBJ2-1; weak D call: TRBD2 (6 bases). The germline gives CDR1 SGHRS, CDR2 YFSETQ. Trimming took 3 bases from V and 7 from J, leaving 8 bases between them. This CDR3 comprises 12 residues. The CDR3 is CASSSAGNEQFF. The sequenced part of the CDR3 DNA is TGCGCCAGCAGCTCTGCGGGGAATGAG.

This clone was observed at least ten times. The CDR3 is cut off 3 residues early in the read; its end comes from the germline J gene. V and J are TRBV14 and TRBJ2-1, with 8 bases lining up with TRBD2. The CDR3 has 16 amino acids. Germline loops: CDR1 SGHDN, CDR2 FVKESK. V lost 1 base to trimming and J lost 4 bases; unmatched junction nucleotides: 6. The sequenced CDR3 bases are TGTGCCAGCAGCCAAGGAAGAGCGGGGGTTTACAATGAG. It yields the protein CASSQGRAGVYNE. The full CDR3 protein reads CASSQGRAGVYNEQFF.

Regarding this clone: The read halts 3 residues ahead of the CDR3 end, with the missing end drawn from the germline J gene. The chain joins TRBV2 to TRBJ2-4; D is perhaps TRBD1 (6 bases). Germline CDR1 SNHLY, CDR2 FYNNEI. This CDR3 region has 15 residues. Trimming shortened V by 5 bases and J by 0 bases, and 11 bases separated the two germline ends. This CDR3 reads CASSWTALAKNIQYF. CDR3 bases read: TGTGCCAGCAGTTGGACAGCTCTAGCCAAAAACATT.

As concerns this clone: The CDR3 end falls 3 residues outside the read, so it is completed with the germline J gene. The chain combines TRBV7-9 with TRBJ1-1; D perhaps matches TRBD1 (6 bases). This CDR3 spans 14 amino acids. Germline CDR1 is SEHNR and CDR2 is FQNEAQ (reference sequence). V lost 1 base, J lost 5 bases, and 11 bases lay in between. The covered CDR3 bases are TGTGCCAGCAGCTTAGAGGGGGAAGTTACTGAA. Its protein product is CASSLEGEVTE. The CDR3 reads in full as CASSLEGEVTEAFF.

The table lists this clone with many counts. The read ends 3 residues early relative to the CDR3; the germline J gene fills the gap. V gene TRBV24-1 combines with J gene TRBJ1-4, with unresolved D. V was pared by 5 bases and J by 0 bases, with 6 bases between. This CDR3 has 14 amino acids. The germline V gene has CDR1 KGHDR and CDR2 SFDVKD. The CDR3 loop is CATSAATTNEKLFF. The part of the CDR3 DNA that was read is TGTGCCACCAGTGCCGCTACAACTAATGAAAAA.

Details on this clone: From the germline J gene comes the end of the CDR3, since the read stops 3 residues before it. The chain couples TRBV14 to TRBJ2-7; 8 bases align to TRBD1. The CDR3 length is 15 residues. CDR1 and CDR2 (germline): SGHDN, FVKESK. Trimming took 4 bases from V and 3 from J; bases not matched to a gene: 8. The CDR3 reads CASSLYRQGRYEQYF. CDR3 DNA (partial): TGTGCCAGCAGCCTGTATCGACAGGGGCGCTACGAG.

This clone was detected many times. The read ends 3 residues shy of where the CDR3 ends; the end is completed using the germline J gene. This rearrangement joins TRBV18 to TRBJ2-2, with a tentative D call TRBD2 (6 bases). Per germline, CDR1 KGHSH and CDR2 LQKENI. V lost 3 bases and J 0 bases, leaving 11 bases between the germline ends. This CDR3 spans 16 amino acids. The CDR3 is CASSPLGGANTGELFF. The part of the CDR3 DNA that was read is TGTGCCAGCTCACCCCTAGGCGGGGCGAACACCGGGGAG.

This clone was counted many times. Sequencing ends 3 residues short of the CDR3 end; the germline J gene provides the rest. The rearrangement joins TRBV20-1 to TRBJ2-3, with 10 bases lining up with TRBD2. CDR3 length: 15 amino acids. The trim removed 1 base at V and 5 bases at J, leaving 6 bases unmatched. Germline lookup yields CDR1 DFQATT and CDR2 SNEGSKA (reference sequence). The CDR3 reads CSARGSGGAVDTQYF. Incomplete CDR3 DNA: TGCAGTGCTAGAGGAAGCGGGGGGGCGGTAGATACG.

Concerning this clone: The read is 3 residues too short to cover the CDR3 end, so that end is filled in from the germline J gene. V usage is TRBV10-1 and J usage is TRBJ2-7; D unclear. V dropped 9 bases and J dropped 6 bases, with 21 bases sitting between them. The germline V gene encodes CDR1 WNHNN and CDR2 SYGVQD (reference sequence). The CDR3 length is 14 residues. The CDR3 region is CARVRGLPPPEQYF. The DNA read from the CDR3 is TGCGCCAGGGTGCGTGGGCTTCCCCCCCCCGAG.

This clone turned up a few times. The read is 3 residues too short to cover the CDR3 end, so that end is filled in from the germline J gene. This sequence joins TRBV19 and TRBJ1-5; maybe TRBD1 (5 bases). This CDR3 spans 16 amino acids. CDR1 LNHDA and CDR2 SQIVND come from the germline V gene (reference sequence). Trimming cost V 11 bases and J 4 bases, with 24 bases left between them. CDR3 in amino acids: CAFRAPDSGCNQPQHF. The part of the CDR3 DNA that was read is TGTGCCTTTCGCGCCCCCGACAGTGGGTGTAATCAGCCC.

This clone was counted many times. The read comes to an end 3 residues before the CDR3 does, leaving the germline J gene to fill in the end. V and J are TRBV2 and TRBJ1-4; maybe TRBD1 (5 bases). This CDR3 contains 13 residues. The germline gives CDR1 SNHLY, CDR2 FYNNEI. Deletions cut 6 bases from V and 4 bases from J, with 9 bases between. This CDR3 is CASREGLNEKLFF. CDR3 DNA, as far as it was read: TGTGCCAGCAGAGAGGGGCTTAATGAAAAA.

This clone was found a few times. The read terminates 3 residues ahead of where the CDR3 ends, so the germline J gene completes it. The rearrangement links TRBV18 to TRBJ1-4; possibly TRBD1 for D (6 bases). Germline V gives CDR1 KGHSH, CDR2 LQKENI. Trimming removed 3 bases at V and 0 bases at J, with 11 bases between. CDR3 length: 16 residues. This chain's CDR3 is CASSPLTGTTNEKLFF. The part of the CDR3 DNA that was read is TGTGCCAGCTCACCGCTTACAGGGACAACTAATGAAAAA.

The table lists this clone with a few counts. The read terminates 3 residues before the CDR3 end, so the remaining end is supplied by the germline J gene. V and J are TRBV19 and TRBJ2-2; D is unresolved. CDR1 LNHDA and CDR2 SQIVND come from the germline V gene (reference sequence). Trimming took 3 bases from V and 6 from J, leaving 11 bases between them. The CDR3 runs 14 residues. The CDR3 here is CASSMKASPGELFF. Partial CDR3 DNA: TGTGCCAGTAGTATGAAAGCGAGTCCCGGGGAG.